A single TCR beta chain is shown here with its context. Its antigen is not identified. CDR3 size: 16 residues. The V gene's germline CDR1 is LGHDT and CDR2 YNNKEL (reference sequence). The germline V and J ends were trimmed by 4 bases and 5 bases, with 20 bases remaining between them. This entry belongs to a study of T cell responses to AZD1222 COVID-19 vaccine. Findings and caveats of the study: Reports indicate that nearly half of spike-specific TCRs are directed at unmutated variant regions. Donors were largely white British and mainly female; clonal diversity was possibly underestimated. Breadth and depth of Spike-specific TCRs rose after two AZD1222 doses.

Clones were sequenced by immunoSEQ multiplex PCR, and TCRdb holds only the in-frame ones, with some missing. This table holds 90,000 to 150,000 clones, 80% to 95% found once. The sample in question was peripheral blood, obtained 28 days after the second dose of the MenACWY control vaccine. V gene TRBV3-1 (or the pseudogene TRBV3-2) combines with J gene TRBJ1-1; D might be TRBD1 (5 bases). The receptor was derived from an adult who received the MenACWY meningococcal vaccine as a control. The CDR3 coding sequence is TGTGCCAGCAGCCTCGGGACTCGCAGGTATGTGACTGAAGCTTTCTTT. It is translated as CASSLGTRRYVTEAFF.